This entry concerns a single T cell receptor beta chain. This specimen belongs to a study of blood T cells in healthy people across ages. A second PCR of about 7 to 11 cycles used a sample-barcoded 5' primer and a J-beta primer mix. Each cDNA molecule, via a template-switch adaptor with 12 random nucleotides, was tagged. The yield of each sample was at least 3 million CDR3-containing paired-end reads. TCRdb analysed the 5' RACE reads with MiXCR anew, one entry per CDR3 protein. The sample includes about 620,000 distinct CDR3 sequences, 20% to 25% of them seen just once. The clonotype comes from a man in his 70s in good health. Sequenced: blood.

The CDR3 reads CASSRGRIYNEQFF. The DNA of the CDR3 is TGTGCCAGCTCCAGGGGGCGCATTTACAATGAGCAGTTCTTC. The chain links TRBV7-2 to TRBJ2-1, with 8 bases that match TRBD1. CDR1 and CDR2 (germline): SGHTA, FQGNSA. The V gene end was trimmed by 8 bases and the J gene end by 4 bases; junction bases not matched to a gene: 7. The CDR3 has 14 amino acids.